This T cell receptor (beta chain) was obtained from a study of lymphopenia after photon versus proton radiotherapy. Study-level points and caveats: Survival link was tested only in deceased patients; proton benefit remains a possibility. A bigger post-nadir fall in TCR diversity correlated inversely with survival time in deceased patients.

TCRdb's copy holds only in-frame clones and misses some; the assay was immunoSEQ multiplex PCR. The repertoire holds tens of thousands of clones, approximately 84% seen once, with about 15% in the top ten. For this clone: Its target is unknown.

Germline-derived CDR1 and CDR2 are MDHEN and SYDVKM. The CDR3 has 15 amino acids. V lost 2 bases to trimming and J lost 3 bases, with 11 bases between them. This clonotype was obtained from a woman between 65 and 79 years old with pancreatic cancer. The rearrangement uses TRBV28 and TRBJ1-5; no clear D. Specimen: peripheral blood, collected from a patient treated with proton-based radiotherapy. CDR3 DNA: TGTGCCAGCAGTTTACCCGACGGAATCAATCAGCCCCAGCATTTT. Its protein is CASSLPDGINQPQHF.